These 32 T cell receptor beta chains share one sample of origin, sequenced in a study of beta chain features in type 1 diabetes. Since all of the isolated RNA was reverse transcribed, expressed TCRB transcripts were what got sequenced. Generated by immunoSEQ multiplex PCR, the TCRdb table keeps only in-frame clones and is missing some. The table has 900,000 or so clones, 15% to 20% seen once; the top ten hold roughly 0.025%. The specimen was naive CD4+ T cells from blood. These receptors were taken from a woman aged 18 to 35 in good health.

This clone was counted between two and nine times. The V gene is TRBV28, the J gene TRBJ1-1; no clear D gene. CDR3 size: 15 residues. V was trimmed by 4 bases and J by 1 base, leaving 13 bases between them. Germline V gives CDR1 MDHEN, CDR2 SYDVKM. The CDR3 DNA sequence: TGTGCCAGCAGTTCGCCGGGTAGGAGGAACACTGAAGCTTTCTTT. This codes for CASSSPGRRNTEAFF.

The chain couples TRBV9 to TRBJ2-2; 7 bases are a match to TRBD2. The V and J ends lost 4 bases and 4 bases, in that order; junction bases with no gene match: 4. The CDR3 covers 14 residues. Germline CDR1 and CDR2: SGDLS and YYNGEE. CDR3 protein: CASSPTSATGELFF. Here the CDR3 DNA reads TGTGCCAGCAGCCCAACTAGCGCCACCGGGGAGCTGTTTTTT.

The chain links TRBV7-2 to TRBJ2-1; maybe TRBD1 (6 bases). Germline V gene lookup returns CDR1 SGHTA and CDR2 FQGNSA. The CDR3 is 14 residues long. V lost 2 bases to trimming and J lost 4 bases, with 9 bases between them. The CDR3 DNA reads TGTGCCAGCAGCTTACAGGGGTTATACAATGAGCAGTTCTTC. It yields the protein CASSLQGLYNEQFF.

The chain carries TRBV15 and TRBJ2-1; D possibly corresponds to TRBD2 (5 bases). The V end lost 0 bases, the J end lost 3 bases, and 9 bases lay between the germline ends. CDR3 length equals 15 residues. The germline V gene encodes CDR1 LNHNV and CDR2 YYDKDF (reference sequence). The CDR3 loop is CATSRDRTDYNEQFF. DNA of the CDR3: TGTGCCACCAGCAGAGATCGGACTGACTACAATGAGCAGTTCTTC.

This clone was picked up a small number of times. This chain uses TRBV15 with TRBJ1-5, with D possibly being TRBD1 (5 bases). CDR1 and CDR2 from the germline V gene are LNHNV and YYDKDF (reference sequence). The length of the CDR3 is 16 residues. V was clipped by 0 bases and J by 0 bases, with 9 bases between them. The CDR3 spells CATSRDRGYSNQPQHF. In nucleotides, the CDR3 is TGTGCCACCAGCAGAGATCGGGGGTATAGCAATCAGCCCCAGCATTTT. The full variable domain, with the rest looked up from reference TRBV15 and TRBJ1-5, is DAMVIQNPRYQVTQFGKPVTLSCSQTLNHNVMYWYQQKSSQAPKLLFHYYDKDFNNEADTPDNFQSRRPNTSFCFLDIRSPGLGDTAMYLCATSRDRGYSNQPQHFGDGTRLSIL.

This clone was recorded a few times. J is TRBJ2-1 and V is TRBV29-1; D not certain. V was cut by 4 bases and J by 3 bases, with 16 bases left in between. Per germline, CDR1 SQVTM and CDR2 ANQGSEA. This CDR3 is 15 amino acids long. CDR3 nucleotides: TGCAGCGTTGTGGTTACCTTGCACGGCTACAATGAGCAGTTCTTC. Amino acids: CSVVVTLHGYNEQFF.

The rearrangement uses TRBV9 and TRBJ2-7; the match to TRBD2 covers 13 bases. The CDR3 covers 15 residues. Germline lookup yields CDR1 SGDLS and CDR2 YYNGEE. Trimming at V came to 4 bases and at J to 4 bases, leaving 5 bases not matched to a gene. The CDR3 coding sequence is TGTGCCAGCAGCCCGGGACTAGCGGGAAGGTACGAGCAGTACTTC. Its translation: CASSPGLAGRYEQYF.

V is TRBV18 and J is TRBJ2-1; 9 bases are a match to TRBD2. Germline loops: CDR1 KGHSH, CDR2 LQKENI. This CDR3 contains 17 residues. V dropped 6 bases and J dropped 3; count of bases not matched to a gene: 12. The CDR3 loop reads CASSPQEASGNYNEQFF. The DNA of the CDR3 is TGTGCCAGCTCCCCTCAGGAGGCTAGCGGGAACTACAATGAGCAGTTCTTC.

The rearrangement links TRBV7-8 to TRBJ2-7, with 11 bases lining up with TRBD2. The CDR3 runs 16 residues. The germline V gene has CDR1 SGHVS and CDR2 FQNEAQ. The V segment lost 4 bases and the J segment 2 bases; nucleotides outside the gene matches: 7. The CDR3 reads CASSSEPGLAAYEQYF. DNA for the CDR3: TGTGCCAGCAGCTCCGAGCCGGGACTAGCGGCCTACGAGCAGTACTTC.

CDR3 DNA: TGTGCCAGCAGCCAAGATTCGGTCCCATATAGCAATCAGCCCCAGCATTTT. The encoded protein is CASSQDSVPYSNQPQHF. The chain links TRBV14 to TRBJ1-5; no clear D gene. Trimming cost V 0 bases and J 0 bases, with 12 bases left between them. Germline V gene sequence: CDR1 SGHDN, CDR2 FVKESK. The CDR3 loop spans 17 amino acids.

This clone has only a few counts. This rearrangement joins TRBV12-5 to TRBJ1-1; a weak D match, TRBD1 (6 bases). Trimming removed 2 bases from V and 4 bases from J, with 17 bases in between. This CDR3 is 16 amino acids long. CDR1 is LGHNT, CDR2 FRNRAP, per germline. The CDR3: CASGLIPTGTSTEAFF. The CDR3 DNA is TGTGCTAGTGGTTTGATCCCCACAGGGACGAGCACTGAAGCTTTCTTT.

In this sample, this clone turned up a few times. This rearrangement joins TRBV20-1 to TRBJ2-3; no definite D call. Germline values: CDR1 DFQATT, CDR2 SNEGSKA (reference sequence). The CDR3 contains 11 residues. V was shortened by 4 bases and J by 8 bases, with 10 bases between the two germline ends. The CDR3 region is CSAILPATQYF. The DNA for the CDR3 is TGCAGTGCTATCTTACCGGCTACGCAGTATTTT.

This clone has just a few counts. DNA for the CDR3: TGTGCCAGCAGCTCCTGGGGGTCAGATACGCAGTATTTT. This sequence encodes CASSSWGSDTQYF. The genes are TRBV28 and TRBJ2-3; D assignment may be TRBD1 or TRBD2 (5 bases each). V was trimmed by 6 bases and J by 4 bases, leaving 11 bases between them. This CDR3 region has 13 residues. Germline lookup yields CDR1 MDHEN and CDR2 SYDVKM.

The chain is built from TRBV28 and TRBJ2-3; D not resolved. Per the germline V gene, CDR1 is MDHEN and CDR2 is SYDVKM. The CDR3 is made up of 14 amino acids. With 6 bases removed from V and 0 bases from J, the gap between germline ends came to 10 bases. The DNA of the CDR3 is TGTGCCAGCAGAATACTACTTAGCACAGATACGCAGTATTTT. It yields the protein CASRILLSTDTQYF.

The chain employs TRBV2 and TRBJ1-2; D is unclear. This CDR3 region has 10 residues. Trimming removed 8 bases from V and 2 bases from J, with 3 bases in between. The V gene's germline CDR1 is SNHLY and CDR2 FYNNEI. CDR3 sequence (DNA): TGTGCCAGCTCGAACTATGGCTACACCTTC. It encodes CASSNYGYTF.

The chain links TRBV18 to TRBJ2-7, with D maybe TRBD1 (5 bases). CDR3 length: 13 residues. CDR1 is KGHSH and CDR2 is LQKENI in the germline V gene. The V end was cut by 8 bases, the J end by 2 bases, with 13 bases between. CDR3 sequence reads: CASAQGSTYEQYF. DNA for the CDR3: TGTGCCAGCGCGCAGGGATCGACCTACGAGCAGTACTTC.

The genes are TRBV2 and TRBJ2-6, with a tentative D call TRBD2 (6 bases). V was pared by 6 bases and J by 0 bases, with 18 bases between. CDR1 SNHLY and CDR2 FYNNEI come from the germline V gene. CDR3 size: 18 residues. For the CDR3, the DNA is TGTGCCAGCAGAAAGAGAGGAGGGGAATACTCTGGGGCCAACGTCCTGACTTTC. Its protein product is CASRKRGGEYSGANVLTF.

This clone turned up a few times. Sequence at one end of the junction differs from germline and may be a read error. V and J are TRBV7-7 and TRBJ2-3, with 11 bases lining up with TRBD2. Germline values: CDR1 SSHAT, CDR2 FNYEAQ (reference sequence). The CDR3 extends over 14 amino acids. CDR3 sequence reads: CASSPSGTSGHQYF. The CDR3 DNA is TGTGCTAGCAGCCCATCCGGGACTAGCGGACACCAGTATTTT.

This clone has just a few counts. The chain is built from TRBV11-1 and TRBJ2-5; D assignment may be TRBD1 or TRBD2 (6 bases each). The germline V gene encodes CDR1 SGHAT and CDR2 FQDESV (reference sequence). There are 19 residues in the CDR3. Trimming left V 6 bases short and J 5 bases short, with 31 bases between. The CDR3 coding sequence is TGTGCCAGCAGTCTACTTTGGGCCCGACAGGTGAAGGGGAGGGAGACCCAGTACTTC. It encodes CASSLLWARQVKGRETQYF.

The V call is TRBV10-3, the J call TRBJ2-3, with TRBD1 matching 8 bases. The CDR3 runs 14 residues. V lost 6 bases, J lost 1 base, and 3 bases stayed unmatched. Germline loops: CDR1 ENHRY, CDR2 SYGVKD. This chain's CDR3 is CAIRPDRGTDTQYF. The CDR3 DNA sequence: TGTGCCATCAGGCCGGACAGGGGCACAGATACGCAGTATTTT.

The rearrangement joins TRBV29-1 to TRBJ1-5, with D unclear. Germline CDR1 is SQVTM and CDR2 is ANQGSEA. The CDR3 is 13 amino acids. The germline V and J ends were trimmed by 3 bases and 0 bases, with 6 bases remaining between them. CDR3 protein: CSVETNSNQPQHF. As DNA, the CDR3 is TGCAGCGTTGAGACCAATAGCAATCAGCCCCAGCATTTT.

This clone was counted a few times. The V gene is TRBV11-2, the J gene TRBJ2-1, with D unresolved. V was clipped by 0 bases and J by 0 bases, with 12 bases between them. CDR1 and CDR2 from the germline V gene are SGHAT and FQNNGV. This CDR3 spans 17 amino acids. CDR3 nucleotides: TGTGCCAGCAGCTTAGATCCGGCCCAGAACTCCTACAATGAGCAGTTCTTC. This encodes CASSLDPAQNSYNEQFF.

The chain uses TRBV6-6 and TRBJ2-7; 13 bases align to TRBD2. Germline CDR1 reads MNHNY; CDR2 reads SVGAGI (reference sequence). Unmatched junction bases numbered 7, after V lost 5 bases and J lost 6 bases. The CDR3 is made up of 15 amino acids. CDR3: CASSKLAGGPLEQYF. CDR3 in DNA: TGTGCCAGCAGTAAACTAGCGGGAGGGCCGCTCGAGCAGTACTTC.

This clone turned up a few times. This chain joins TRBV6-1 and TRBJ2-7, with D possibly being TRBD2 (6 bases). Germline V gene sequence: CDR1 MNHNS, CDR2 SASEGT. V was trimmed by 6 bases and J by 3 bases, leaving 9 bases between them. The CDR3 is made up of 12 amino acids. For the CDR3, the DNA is TGTGCCAGCAGCCGGGACTTCTACGAGCAGTACTTC. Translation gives CASSRDFYEQYF.

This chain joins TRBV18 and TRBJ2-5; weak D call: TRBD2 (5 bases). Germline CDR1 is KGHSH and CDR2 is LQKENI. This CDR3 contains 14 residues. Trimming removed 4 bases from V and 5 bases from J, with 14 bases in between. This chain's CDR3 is CASSRSREVETQYF. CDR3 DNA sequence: TGTGCCAGCTCACGAAGCCGGGAAGTGGAGACCCAGTACTTC.

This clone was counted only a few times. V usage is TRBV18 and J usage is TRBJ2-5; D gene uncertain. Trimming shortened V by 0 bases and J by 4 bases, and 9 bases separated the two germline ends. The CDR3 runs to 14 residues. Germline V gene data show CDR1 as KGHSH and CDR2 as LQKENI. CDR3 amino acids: CASSPPQTGETQYF. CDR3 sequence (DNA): TGTGCCAGCTCACCACCGCAGACGGGAGAGACCCAGTACTTC. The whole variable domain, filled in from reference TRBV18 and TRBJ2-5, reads NAGVMQNPRHLVRRRGQEARLRCSPMKGHSHVYWYRQLPEEGLKFMVYLQKENIIDESGMPKERFSAEFPKEGPSILRIQQVVRGDSAAYFCASSPPQTGETQYFGPGTRLLVL.

The CDR3 nucleotides read TGTGCCAGCAGCTTCGGCCCAGGGGGGACGATCTCTGGAAACACCATATATTTT. Protein sequence: CASSFGPGGTISGNTIYF. The chain couples TRBV7-2 to TRBJ1-3, with 7 bases identical to TRBD1. This CDR3 spans 18 amino acids. V lost 3 bases to trimming and J lost 0 bases; unmatched junction nucleotides: 11. Germline CDR1 reads SGHTA; CDR2 reads FQGNSA.

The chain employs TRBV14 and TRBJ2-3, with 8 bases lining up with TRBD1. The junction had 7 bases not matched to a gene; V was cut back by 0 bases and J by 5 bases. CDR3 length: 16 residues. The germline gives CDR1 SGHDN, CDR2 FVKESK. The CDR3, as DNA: TGTGCCAGCAGCCAAGATTGGACAGGGCCACAAGATACGCAGTATTTT. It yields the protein CASSQDWTGPQDTQYF.

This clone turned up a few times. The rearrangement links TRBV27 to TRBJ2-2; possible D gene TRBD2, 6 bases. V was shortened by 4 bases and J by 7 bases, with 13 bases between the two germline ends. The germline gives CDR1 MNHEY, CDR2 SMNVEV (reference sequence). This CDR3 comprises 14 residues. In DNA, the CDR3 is TGTGCCAGCAGTTCTAGGCTAGCGATCGGGGAGCTGTTTTTT. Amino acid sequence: CASSSRLAIGELFF.

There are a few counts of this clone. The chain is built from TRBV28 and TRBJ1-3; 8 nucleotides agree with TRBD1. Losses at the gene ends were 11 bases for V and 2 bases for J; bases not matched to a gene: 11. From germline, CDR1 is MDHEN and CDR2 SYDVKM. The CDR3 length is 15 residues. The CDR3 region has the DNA TGTGCCGCCGGCCCCTTCAGGGGGCCTGGAAACACCATATATTTT. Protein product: CAAGPFRGPGNTIYF.

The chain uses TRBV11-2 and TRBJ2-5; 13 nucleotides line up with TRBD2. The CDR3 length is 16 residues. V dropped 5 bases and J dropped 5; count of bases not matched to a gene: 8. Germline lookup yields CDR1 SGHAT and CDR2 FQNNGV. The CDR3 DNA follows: TGTGCCAGCAGCAGGCGACTAGCGGGAGGAGGGGAGACCCAGTACTTC. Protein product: CASSRRLAGGGETQYF.

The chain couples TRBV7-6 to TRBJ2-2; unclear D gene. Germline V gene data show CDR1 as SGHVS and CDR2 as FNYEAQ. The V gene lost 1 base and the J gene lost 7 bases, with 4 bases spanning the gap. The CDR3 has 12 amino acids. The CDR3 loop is CASSLEGGELFF. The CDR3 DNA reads TGTGCCAGCAGCTTAGAAGGCGGGGAGCTGTTTTTT.